The present T cell receptor (beta chain) was sequenced within a study of blood T cells in healthy people across ages (dated by TCRdb to about 2015). Context from the whole study: Template switching captured roughly one uniquely barcoded TCR beta cDNA molecule per two T cells in model experiments. Using the same blood draw, the study looked at two additional independent replicas of 1 million unique cDNA reads for two donors, one aged 18 to 30 and the other aged 80 or older. To avoid experimental bias, donors of different ages were distributed randomly across sequencing lanes. The donors were divided into four age groups: young (average approximately 17 years), middle-aged (about 39), aged (about 60) and long-lived (about 84). The study measured age-related changes in TCR beta repertoire diversity using deep sequencing normalized with unique cDNA molecular identifiers.

The study at large found these results: Conclusive comparison of naive and antigen-experienced compartments was prevented by the profiling of bulk unsorted PBMCs. Because the CMV infection status of the donors was unknown, age-related changes in expanded clonotypes may potentially have been confounded. Compared with the aged group, the long-lived group had more naive CD4+ T cells, fewer expanded clones and increased TCR diversity, a pattern suggesting age selection. Observed TCR beta diversity per million T cells fell roughly linearly with age, and a significant reduction was already apparent by age around 44. A strong correlation was found between observed TCR beta diversity and the percentage of naive T cells measured by flow cytometry. Total diversity estimates from one million sequenced T cells were considered lower bounds and underestimates.

Relative to germline, V is missing 6 bases and J is missing 0 bases, with 5 bases of the junction outside any gene match. The germline V gene gives CDR1 as SQVTM and CDR2 as ANQGSEA. The CDR3 runs 14 residues from the cysteine to the phenylalanine. The retained sequence is limited to the CDR3, 42 bases, with the frame set at the first base. There are a few counts of this clonotype. Its cognate antigen has yet to be identified. No qualities accompany the bases; no much larger clone lies one base away. The donors were some 39 Caucasian individuals from Russia, aged roughly 6 to 95 years, who were systemically healthy. Each donor gave 9.5 to 10 milliliters of peripheral blood, drawn into EDTA-treated Vacutainer tubes. Ficoll-Paque density-gradient centrifugation was used to isolate PBMCs, with at least 6 million obtained per sample. Total RNA, at least 5.5 micrograms per sample, was extracted from PBMCs with Trizol reagent. For every donor, an aliquot of PBMCs went through flow cytometry to measure the percentages of naive CD45RAhigh/CD27high T cells.

Library prep was done by 5' RACE. The sequencer was an Illumina HiSeq 2500. A second PCR of roughly 7 to 12 cycles was run with a J-beta primer mix and a sample-barcoded 5' primer. A unique molecular identifier was introduced onto each TCR beta cDNA molecule by a template-switch 5' adaptor carrying 12 random nucleotides. At least 2.5 million CDR3-containing paired-end reads were obtained from each sample. All of the RNA was converted into first-strand cDNA using the Mint cDNA synthesis kit, with a TRBC-specific oligonucleotide serving as the primer. Following uracil-DNA glycosylase treatment, all cDNA underwent a first 18-cycle PCR with the universal primers M1SS and BC2_uni_R. The authors processed their data as follows. For normalization, 1 million high-quality reads were randomly selected from each sample, with every read carrying a distinct molecular identifier. Instead of being binned into consensus sequences, reads that shared molecular identifiers were thrown out. MiTCR, set to a Q25 quality threshold and the strictest error-elimination algorithm, was used for CDR3 identification, clonotype clustering and error correction. A nonparametric unseen species model using Euler transformation provided a lower-bound estimate of total TCR beta diversity. TCRdb reprocessing: public reads trimmed at Q25 with fastp, clones called with MiXCR, in-frame beta chains kept. Each CDR3 protein gets just one entry, which takes the most common genes and DNA from the rows behind it. These V and J calls rely on TCRdb rather than the paper's analysis. Counted in this sample were some 1,500,000 distinct CDR3 sequences; around 40% of them appeared once. The ten largest clones represent approximately 4.1% of the sample.

This receptor chain uses TRBV29-1 and TRBJ2-3, with 8 junctional bases fitting TRBD1. This clonotype was obtained from a young woman in good health. The sample comprised blood. The DNA is TGCAGCGTCCCCAGGACAGGGAGCACAGATACGCAGTATTTT. This translates into CSVPRTGSTDTQYF.